This T cell receptor (beta chain) stems from a study of T cells in Graves' hyperthyroidism and ophthalmopathy. From germline, CDR1 is SNHLY and CDR2 FYNNEI. This CDR3 spans 13 amino acids. Trimming stripped 7 bases from V and 4 bases from J, with 10 bases between. On this clonotype: As yet, its antigen is unknown.

Thyroid ultrasound and orbital computed tomography, with clinical symptoms and serum thyroxine and TRAb, informed diagnoses. Study-wide findings and caveats: Ophthalmopathy got predicted by the model a median about 6.5 months before its onset. Clonotypes that were expanded in thyroid above 0.001 mostly appeared in blood too. Classification by a 13 V-J model distinguished ophthalmopathy from stable hyperthyroidism.

RNA transcripts yielded amplified TCR beta CDR3 regions. First-round RT-PCR with HTBI primers amplified the TCR CDR3 region. TCRdb reanalysed the multiplex PCR reads using MiXCR and keeps one entry per CDR3 protein. The sample has just over 550,000 distinct CDR3 sequences, roughly 50% seen once. This sequence originates from a woman between 18 and 29 years old with Graves' hyperthyroidism. The source material was peripheral blood or thyroid tissue (not recorded which). The chain recombines TRBV2 with TRBJ1-4, with no clear D. The CDR3 sequence is CASNQANNEKLFF. Written as DNA, the CDR3 is TGTGCCAGCAACCAGGCGAATAATGAAAAACTGTTTTTT.